What follows are 14 T cell receptor beta chains derived from one specimen sequenced in a study of shared clonotypes between healthy human individuals. Terminally differentiated effector memory CD45RA+ cells were left out of the naive CD8 fraction, which was CD45RO-negative and positively selected for CCR7. Data came from immunoSEQ multiplex PCR; TCRdb stores just in-frame clones and leaves some out. The data show nearly 2 million clones, roughly 94% seen once. Sequencing was carried out using naive CD8+ T cells sorted from blood. Every receptor here comes from a man between 18 and 29 years old in good health.

Comment on this clone: This CDR3 is also generated by other DNA sequences in the sample. This chain connects TRBV7-2 to TRBJ2-5; D ambiguous. The CDR3 extends over 14 amino acids. Per the germline V gene, CDR1 is SGHTA and CDR2 is FQGNSA. Trimming removed 2 bases from V and 1 base from J, with 8 bases in between. CDR3 DNA sequence: TGTGCCAGCAGCTTATCGGGCCTCCAAGAGACCCAGTACTTC. It specifies CASSLSGLQETQYF.

The V gene is TRBV5-1, the J gene TRBJ2-7; tentative D call: TRBD2 (6 bases). CDR1 is SGHRS and CDR2 is YFSETQ in the germline V gene. The V gene lost 2 bases and the J gene lost 2 bases, with 20 bases spanning the gap. This CDR3 has 17 amino acids. Written as DNA, the CDR3 is TGCGCCAGCAGCTTAGCCCGGGCCGACGGGAGCCCCTACGAGCAGTACTTC. Translated, it gives CASSLARADGSPYEQYF.

V and J are TRBV5-8 and TRBJ2-1; TRBD2 matches 7 bases. There are 15 residues in the CDR3. Germline CDR1 reads SGHTS; CDR2 reads YDEGEE. Trimming removed 4 bases from V and 10 bases from J; junction bases left unmatched: 14. CDR3 in amino acids: CASSPTSRGDEEQFF. The CDR3 nucleotides are TGTGCCAGCAGCCCAACAAGTCGGGGGGACGAGGAGCAGTTCTTC.

The rearrangement links TRBV21-1 to TRBJ2-3; the table's D call, TRBD2, was not checked against the DNA. TRBV21-1 is listed as a pseudogene. This CDR3 spans 15 amino acids. CDR3 sequence reads: CASSGTSGSPDTQYF. CDR3 coding DNA: TGTGCCAGCAGCGGGACTAGCGGGAGTCCAGATACGCAGTATTTT.

This chain joins TRBV18 and TRBJ1-1, with D tentatively TRBD1 (6 bases). With 3 bases removed from V and 3 bases from J, the gap between germline ends came to 20 bases. Germline V CDR1 and CDR2: KGHSH, LQKENI. The CDR3 is made up of 17 amino acids. This CDR3 is CASSPTEGGEEYTEAFF. CDR3 DNA: TGTGCCAGCTCACCGACGGAGGGGGGGGAGGAGTACACTGAAGCTTTCTTT.

The V call is TRBV27, the J call TRBJ1-1, with D possibly TRBD1 on 5 matching bases. The germline V gene has CDR1 MNHEY and CDR2 SMNVEV (reference sequence). The CDR3 contains 12 residues. V lost 6 bases, J lost 10 bases, and 15 bases lay in between. The CDR3 DNA reads TGTGCCAGCAGCGGACATGGGGGGGGAGCTTTCTTT. Residues: CASSGHGGGAFF.

The genes are TRBV7-9 and TRBJ1-2; D unresolved. Between the trimmed V and J ends, which lost 1 base and 0 bases, there was a span of 6 bases. Germline lookup yields CDR1 SEHNR and CDR2 FQNEAQ (reference sequence). The CDR3 covers 14 residues. CDR3 in amino acids: CASSLGKANYGYTF. CDR3 sequence (DNA): TGTGCCAGCAGCTTAGGGAAGGCTAACTATGGCTACACCTTC.

This clone was seen just once. The gene calls are TRBV14 and TRBJ2-3, with D unresolved. V was trimmed by 2 bases and J by 5 bases, leaving 2 bases between them. Germline CDR1 and CDR2: SGHDN and FVKESK. The CDR3 consists of 11 residues. The DNA of the CDR3 is TGTGCCAGCAGCCAACAAGATACGCAGTATTTT. This sequence encodes CASSQQDTQYF.

In this sample, this clone turned up once. The gene calls are TRBV5-6 and TRBJ2-7; 13 bases are shared with TRBD2. The CDR3 has 15 residues. V lost 2 bases to trimming and J lost 5 bases; unmatched junction nucleotides: 4. The germline V gene has CDR1 SGHDT and CDR2 YYEEEE. Written as DNA, the CDR3 is TGTGCCAGCAGCTTAGACGGGACTAGCGGGAACGAGCAGTACTTC. Residues: CASSLDGTSGNEQYF.

This clone showed up just once. The chain couples TRBV28 to TRBJ1-3; maybe TRBD1 (5 bases). V lost 2 bases and J 5 bases, leaving 13 bases between the germline ends. This CDR3 region has 15 residues. Germline loops: CDR1 MDHEN, CDR2 SYDVKM. CDR3 DNA sequence: TGTGCCAGCAGTTTAAGGGGCCGGGGACGAAACACCATATATTTT. This gives the protein CASSLRGRGRNTIYF.

V is TRBV29-1 and J is TRBJ1-1; D uncertain. CDR1 is SQVTM, CDR2 ANQGSEA, per germline. The CDR3 is 10 residues long. The CDR3 reads CIVEGTEAFF. The CDR3 bases are TGCATCGTCGAGGGCACTGAAGCTTTCTTT.

V is TRBV7-9 and J is TRBJ2-1; 8 bases line up with TRBD1. Germline V CDR1 and CDR2: SEHNR, FQNEAQ (reference sequence). The CDR3 is made up of 15 amino acids. V gave up 4 bases and J gave up 8 bases; unmatched junction bases: 10. Written as DNA, the CDR3 is TGTGCCAGCAGCTCCCAGGACAGGGATAGAGATGAGCAGTTCTTC. Translated: CASSSQDRDRDEQFF.

V and J are TRBV5-4 and TRBJ2-3; weak D call: TRBD1 (5 bases). This CDR3 contains 15 residues. Trimming removed 3 bases at V and 4 bases at J, with 15 bases between. Per germline, CDR1 SGHNT and CDR2 YYREEE (reference sequence). This CDR3 reads CASSSPQGIADTQYF. The DNA for the CDR3 is TGTGCCAGCAGCTCACCGCAGGGAATAGCAGATACGCAGTATTTT.

This chain uses TRBV13 with TRBJ2-7, with TRBD2 matching 7 bases. The V segment lost 4 bases and the J segment 2 bases; nucleotides outside the gene matches: 5. The CDR3 runs to 14 residues. The germline CDR1 and CDR2 sequences are PRHDT and FYEKMQ (reference sequence). The CDR3 sequence is CASSSSGNAYEQYF. As DNA, the CDR3 is TGTGCCAGCAGCTCCAGCGGGAACGCCTACGAGCAGTACTTC.